This T cell receptor (beta chain) derives from a study of molecular identifiers for immune sequencing clone quantification. Trimming left V 3 bases short and J 4 bases short, with 15 bases between. The CDR3 has 16 amino acids. TCRdb independently ran MiXCR on the PCR reads; one entry per CDR3 protein. The repertoire holds a few hundred thousand distinct CDR3 sequences, with under 25% as singletons. This clonotype was counted only a few times. The chain uses TRBV12-3 or TRBV12-4 and TRBJ2-2, with a possible D match to TRBD2 (5 bases). The source material was naive CD8+ T cells from blood, with Jurkat cell RNA spiked in. As to subset: FACS-sorted CD8+CD4-CCR7+CD45RA+ naive T cells. The source of this sequence is a human donor in good health. Some libraries in this study had Jurkat cell RNA spiked in. This CDR3 is CASSLFWQAGTGELFF. The CDR3 region has the DNA TGTGCCAGCAGTTTGTTTTGGCAGGCGGGCACCGGGGAGCTGTTTTTT.